This entry lists 7 T cell receptor beta chains sequenced from one sample in a study of T cell clones after liver transplantation. Sequencing was performed with immunoSEQ multiplex PCR; in TCRdb, only in-frame clones are kept and a portion is missing. Found here are about 51,000 clones, 86% of them singletons; the top ten hold roughly an eighth. The starting material was CD8+ T cells from blood, obtained 12 months after liver transplant. These receptors all stem from a human patient who received a liver transplant. The T cells may partly be graft donor cells.

This clone was found a few times. The genes are TRBV7-1 and TRBJ2-1; D gene uncertain. TRBV7-1 is recorded as an ORF, its role being uncertain. The CDR3 consists of 14 residues. V shed 5 bases and J shed 5 bases, with 13 bases lying between them. CDR3 in DNA: TGTGCCAGCAGCGCGCGGTACAGTAACAATGAGCAGTTCTTC. Residues: CASSARYSNNEQFF.

The chain couples TRBV27 to TRBJ2-1; D might be TRBD2 (6 bases). V dropped 2 bases and J dropped 2 bases, with 7 bases sitting between them. This CDR3 is 14 amino acids long. Germline V lookup: CDR1 MNHEY, CDR2 SMNVEV (reference sequence). CDR3 nucleotide sequence: TGTGCCAGCAGTTTACCGGGAGCCTACAATGAGCAGTTCTTC. This sequence encodes CASSLPGAYNEQFF.

The chain joins TRBV11-1 to TRBJ2-7; D unresolved. V shed 4 bases and J shed 7 bases, with 8 bases lying between them. The CDR3 contains 11 residues. The V gene's germline CDR1 is SGHAT and CDR2 FQDESV (reference sequence). In DNA form, the CDR3 reads TGTGCCAGCAGCTCGGTATGGGAGCAGTACTTC. Protein: CASSSVWEQYF.

The chain couples TRBV4-1 to TRBJ2-6, with D perhaps TRBD1 (6 bases). The CDR3 is 19 amino acids. V was shortened by 0 bases and J by 4 bases, with 19 bases between the two germline ends. CDR1 and CDR2 (germline): MGHRA, YSYEKL. The CDR3 sequence is CASSQDGTGLLSGANVLTF. The CDR3 nucleotides are TGCGCCAGCAGCCAAGATGGTACAGGGCTCTTGTCCGGGGCCAACGTCCTGACTTTC.

The rearrangement links TRBV15 to TRBJ2-7; no definite D call. This CDR3 contains 12 residues. Germline V gives CDR1 LNHNV, CDR2 YYDKDF (reference sequence). Trimming left V 3 bases short and J 5 bases short, with 8 bases between. The CDR3, as DNA: TGTGCCACCAGCAGTGCTTGGCACGAGCAGTACTTC. Translation: CATSSAWHEQYF.

The J gene is TRBJ1-5, the V gene TRBV5-1; no firm D call. The germline V gene encodes CDR1 SGHRS and CDR2 YFSETQ. The CDR3 totals 14 residues. V was pared by 0 bases and J by 4 bases, with 8 bases between. The CDR3 sequence is CASSLGPGNQPQHF. CDR3 nucleotides: TGCGCCAGCAGCTTGGGACCTGGGAATCAGCCCCAGCATTTT.

This clone showed up just once. The chain carries TRBV4-3 and TRBJ2-1; TRBD2 might be the D (6 bases). CDR1 and CDR2 from the germline V gene are LGHNA and YSLEER. V was pared by 1 base and J by 7 bases, with 11 bases between. CDR3 size: 14 residues. This chain's CDR3 is CASSQGSGSNEQFF. CDR3 DNA: TGCGCCAGCAGCCAAGGGTCCGGGAGTAATGAGCAGTTCTTC.